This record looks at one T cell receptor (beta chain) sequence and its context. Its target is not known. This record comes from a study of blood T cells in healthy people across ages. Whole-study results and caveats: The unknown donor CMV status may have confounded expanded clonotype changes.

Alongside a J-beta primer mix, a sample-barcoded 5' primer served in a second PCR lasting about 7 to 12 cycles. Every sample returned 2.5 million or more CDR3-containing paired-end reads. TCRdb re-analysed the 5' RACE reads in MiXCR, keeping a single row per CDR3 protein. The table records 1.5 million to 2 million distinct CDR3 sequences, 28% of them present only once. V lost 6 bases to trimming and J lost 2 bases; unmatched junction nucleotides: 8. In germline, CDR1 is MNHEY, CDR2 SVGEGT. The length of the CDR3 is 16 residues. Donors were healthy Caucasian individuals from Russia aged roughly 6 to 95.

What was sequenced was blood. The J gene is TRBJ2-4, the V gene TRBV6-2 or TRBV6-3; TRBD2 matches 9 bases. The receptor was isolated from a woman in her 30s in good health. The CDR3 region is CASRPFAGGPKNIQYF. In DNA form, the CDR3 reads TGTGCCAGCAGGCCTTTCGCGGGAGGGCCCAAAAACATTCAGTACTTC.